The rows below give T cell receptor beta chains drawn from one sample of a study of OX40 agonist ivuxolimab in advanced cancers. TCRdb keeps only in-frame clones here, not all; method: immunoSEQ multiplex PCR. The data hold about 96,000 clones, with roughly four fifths observed a single time. Sequenced material: CD4+ or CD8+ T cells sorted from blood, taken in a trial of the OX40 agonist ivuxolimab. The source of these receptors is an adult with an advanced solid tumor such as melanoma, head and neck, liver or kidney cancer. The CDR3 runs from the conserved cysteine through the conserved F or W. A D gene is named only where the DNA matches it firmly. Not all rows give a size; the values are once, few, many and, for expanded clones, a class.

clone_size j_call v_call d_call cdr3_aa cdr3_nt
NA TRBJ2-2 TRBV21-1 NA CASSSRQGNTGELFF TGTGCCAGCAGCTCCCGACAGGGTAACACCGGGGAGCTGTTTTTT
NA TRBJ1-6 TRBV28 NA CASSLMGRSPLHF TGTGCCAGCAGTTTGATGGGCCGCTCACCCCTCCACTTT
NA TRBJ2-1 TRBV5-1 TRBD1 CASSGGQGYNEQFF TGCGCCAGCAGTGGGGGACAGGGTTACAATGAGCAGTTCTTC
NA TRBJ2-2 TRBV5-1 NA CASSPGHSTGELFF TGCGCCAGCAGCCCTGGACACTCCACCGGGGAGCTGTTTTTT
NA TRBJ2-3 TRBV7-3 NA CASSLDGGGGRTQYF TGTGCCAGCAGCTTGGATGGAGGTGGCGGAAGAACGCAGTATTTT
NA TRBJ2-7 TRBV7-3 NA CASSLNHGPYEQYF TGTGCCAGCAGCTTAAACCACGGCCCCTACGAGCAGTACTTC
NA TRBJ2-7 TRBV7-2 TRBD2 CASSLSGTSVDEQYF TGTGCCAGCAGCTTAAGTGGGACTAGCGTCGACGAGCAGTACTTC
NA TRBJ1-2 TRBV2 TRBD1 CASSPLTGGAYYGYTF TGTGCCAGCAGTCCACTTACAGGGGGCGCTTACTATGGCTACACCTTC
NA TRBJ2-7 TRBV29-1 TRBD1 CSVEGTGVSYEQYF TGCAGCGTTGAGGGGACAGGGGTCTCCTACGAGCAGTACTTC
NA TRBJ1-2 TRBV30 NA CAGPGGRHGYTF TGTGCCGGCCCCGGGGGGAGGCATGGCTACACCTTC
NA TRBJ2-3 TRBV19 NA CASSPKAQGTTDTQYF TGTGCCAGTAGTCCCAAGGCCCAGGGTACCACAGATACGCAGTATTTT
NA TRBJ2-3 TRBV7-3 TRBD2 CASSHGTSGSSTDTQYF TGTGCCAGCAGCCATGGGACTAGCGGGAGTAGCACAGATACGCAGTATTTT
NA TRBJ1-1 TRBV10-3 NA CAISGGRTNTEAFF TGTGCCATCAGTGGTGGCAGGACGAACACTGAAGCTTTCTTT
NA TRBJ2-7 TRBV15 NA CATSRDPGTTYEQYF TGTGCCACCAGCAGAGACCCGGGGACCACCTACGAGCAGTACTTC
NA TRBJ1-5 TRBV10-3 NA CAISESLDVSNQPQHF TGTGCCATCAGTGAGTCTCTGGACGTTAGCAATCAGCCCCAGCATTTT
NA TRBJ1-6 TRBV7-9 NA CASSLGQRNSPLHF TGTGCCAGCAGCTTAGGACAGAGAAATTCACCCCTCCACTTT
NA TRBJ2-1 TRBV7-6 NA CASSLRGDEQFF TGTGCCAGCAGCTTAAGGGGGGATGAGCAGTTCTTC
NA TRBJ1-6 TRBV4-3 TRBD1 CASSQEGRGQDSPLHF TGCGCCAGCAGCCAAGAGGGCAGGGGGCAGGATTCACCCCTCCACTTT
NA TRBJ2-7 TRBV7-8 NA CASSPWDAAYEQYF TGTGCCAGCAGCCCTTGGGACGCGGCCTACGAGCAGTACTTC
NA TRBJ2-3 TRBV19 TRBD2 CASSPPSGRITDTQYF TGTGCCAGTAGTCCGCCCAGCGGGAGGATCACAGATACGCAGTATTTT
NA TRBJ1-2 TRBV6-5 NA CASTPGKANYGYTF TGTGCCAGCACCCCAGGGAAAGCTAACTATGGCTACACCTTC
NA TRBJ2-7 TRBV19 TRBD1 CASSTGTGGSLEQYF TGTGCCAGTAGTACCGGGACAGGGGGCTCCCTCGAGCAGTACTTC
NA TRBJ1-3 TRBV5-6 NA CASSFRSETGNTIYF TGTGCCAGCAGCTTTAGGTCAGAGACTGGAAACACCATATATTTT
NA TRBJ2-4 TRBV19 NA CASSISGGSKNIQYF TGTGCCAGTAGTATCTCAGGGGGGTCCAAAAACATTCAGTACTTC
NA TRBJ1-1 TRBV19 NA CASSIGPLNTEAFF TGTGCCAGTAGTATAGGGCCCCTGAACACTGAAGCTTTCTTT
NA TRBJ1-4 TRBV19 NA CASSTRMGGPNEKLFF TGTGCCAGTAGTACCAGAATGGGAGGTCCTAATGAAAAACTGTTTTTT
NA TRBJ1-1 TRBV6-1 TRBD1 CAIRTGLNPEAFF TGTGCCATCCGGACAGGATTGAATCCTGAAGCTTTCTTT
NA TRBJ2-2 TRBV9 TRBD2 CASSETSGLITGELFF TGTGCCAGCAGCGAAACTAGCGGACTAATCACCGGGGAGCTGTTTTTT
NA TRBJ1-3 TRBV19 NA CASSIYRPHSGNTIYF TGTGCCAGTAGTATATACAGGCCACACTCTGGAAACACCATATATTTT
NA TRBJ2-2 TRBV7-2 NA CASSSRTGELFF TGTGCCAGCAGCTCTAGAACCGGGGAGCTGTTTTTT
few TRBJ1-1 TRBV5-1 NA CASSLDPGVMNTEAFF TGCGCCAGCAGCTTGGATCCAGGGGTCATGAACACTGAAGCTTTCTTT
NA TRBJ2-7 TRBV23-1 NA CASSQLLGGATYEQYF TGCGCCAGCAGTCAATTGTTAGGCGGGGCGACCTACGAGCAGTACTTC
NA TRBJ2-7 TRBV7-9 TRBD2 CASSLRLAETGEQYF TGTGCCAGCAGTTTACGACTAGCGGAGACGGGAGAGCAGTACTTC
NA TRBJ2-1 TRBV27 NA CASSFVRGYNEQFF TGTGCCAGCAGTTTTGTCAGGGGTTACAATGAGCAGTTCTTC
NA TRBJ1-1 TRBV10-3 NA CAIKGLYSDMNTEAFF TGTGCCATCAAAGGTTTGTATTCGGACATGAACACTGAAGCTTTCTTT
NA TRBJ2-7 TRBV7-2 TRBD2 CASSFVLAGGLNEQYF TGTGCCAGCAGCTTTGTACTAGCGGGAGGTTTGAACGAGCAGTACTTC
few TRBJ2-7 TRBV25-1 NA CASSESLGRGKDEQYF TGTGCCAGCAGTGAATCCCTGGGCAGGGGTAAGGACGAGCAGTACTTC
few TRBJ2-1 TRBV7-3 TRBD2 CASSRSGADYNEQFF TGTGCCAGCAGCCGTAGCGGGGCAGACTACAATGAGCAGTTCTTC
NA TRBJ1-2 TRBV2 TRBD1 CASSQGQSNYGYTF TGTGCCAGCAGCCAGGGACAGTCTAACTATGGCTACACCTTC
medium-sized TRBJ1-5 TRBV19 NA CASQAGTGNQPQHF TGTGCCAGTCAGGCCGGGACGGGGAATCAGCCCCAGCATTTT
NA TRBJ2-3 TRBV9 TRBD2 CASSPGLAGGPWTDTQYF TGTGCCAGCAGCCCGGGACTAGCGGGAGGGCCTTGGACAGATACGCAGTATTTT
NA TRBJ2-5 TRBV18 TRBD2 CASSLGTSAYQETQYF TGTGCCAGCTCGCTTGGGACTAGCGCGTACCAAGAGACCCAGTACTTC
NA TRBJ1-1 TRBV6-5 NA CASLRRGMGTEAFF TGTGCCAGCTTAAGACGGGGGATGGGCACTGAAGCTTTCTTT
NA TRBJ2-1 TRBV4-2 NA CASSQDRRDGGEQFF TGTGCCAGCAGCCAAGATCGGCGGGACGGTGGTGAGCAGTTCTTC
NA TRBJ1-4 TRBV29-1 NA CSVGRDPARNEKLFF TGCAGCGTTGGGAGGGATCCCGCTCGTAATGAAAAACTGTTTTTT
once TRBJ2-7 TRBV5-1 NA CASSLVQGGEQYF TGCGCCAGCAGCTTGGTGCAGGGTGGCGAGCAGTACTTC
NA TRBJ2-2 TRBV29-1 TRBD1 CSVRTGGDTGELFF TGCAGCGTTCGGACAGGGGGAGACACCGGGGAGCTGTTTTTT
few TRBJ2-3 TRBV19 NA CASSPGARSTDTQYF TGTGCCAGTTCCCCCGGAGCGCGGTCCACAGATACGCAGTATTTT
NA TRBJ2-7 TRBV27 NA CASSLRGYEQYF TGTGCCAGCAGTTTAAGGGGATACGAGCAGTACTTC
NA TRBJ2-5 TRBV7-9 NA CASSLGAYYQETQYF TGTGCCAGCAGCTTAGGGGCGTACTACCAAGAGACCCAGTACTTC
few TRBJ1-5 TRBV19 NA CASSTRVSDWPQHF TGTGCCAGTAGTACCCGGGTCTCCGACTGGCCCCAGCATTTT
NA TRBJ2-3 TRBV25-1 TRBD2 CASSSGGTGSTDTQYF TGTGCCAGCAGTAGCGGGGGGACGGGGAGCACAGATACGCAGTATTTT